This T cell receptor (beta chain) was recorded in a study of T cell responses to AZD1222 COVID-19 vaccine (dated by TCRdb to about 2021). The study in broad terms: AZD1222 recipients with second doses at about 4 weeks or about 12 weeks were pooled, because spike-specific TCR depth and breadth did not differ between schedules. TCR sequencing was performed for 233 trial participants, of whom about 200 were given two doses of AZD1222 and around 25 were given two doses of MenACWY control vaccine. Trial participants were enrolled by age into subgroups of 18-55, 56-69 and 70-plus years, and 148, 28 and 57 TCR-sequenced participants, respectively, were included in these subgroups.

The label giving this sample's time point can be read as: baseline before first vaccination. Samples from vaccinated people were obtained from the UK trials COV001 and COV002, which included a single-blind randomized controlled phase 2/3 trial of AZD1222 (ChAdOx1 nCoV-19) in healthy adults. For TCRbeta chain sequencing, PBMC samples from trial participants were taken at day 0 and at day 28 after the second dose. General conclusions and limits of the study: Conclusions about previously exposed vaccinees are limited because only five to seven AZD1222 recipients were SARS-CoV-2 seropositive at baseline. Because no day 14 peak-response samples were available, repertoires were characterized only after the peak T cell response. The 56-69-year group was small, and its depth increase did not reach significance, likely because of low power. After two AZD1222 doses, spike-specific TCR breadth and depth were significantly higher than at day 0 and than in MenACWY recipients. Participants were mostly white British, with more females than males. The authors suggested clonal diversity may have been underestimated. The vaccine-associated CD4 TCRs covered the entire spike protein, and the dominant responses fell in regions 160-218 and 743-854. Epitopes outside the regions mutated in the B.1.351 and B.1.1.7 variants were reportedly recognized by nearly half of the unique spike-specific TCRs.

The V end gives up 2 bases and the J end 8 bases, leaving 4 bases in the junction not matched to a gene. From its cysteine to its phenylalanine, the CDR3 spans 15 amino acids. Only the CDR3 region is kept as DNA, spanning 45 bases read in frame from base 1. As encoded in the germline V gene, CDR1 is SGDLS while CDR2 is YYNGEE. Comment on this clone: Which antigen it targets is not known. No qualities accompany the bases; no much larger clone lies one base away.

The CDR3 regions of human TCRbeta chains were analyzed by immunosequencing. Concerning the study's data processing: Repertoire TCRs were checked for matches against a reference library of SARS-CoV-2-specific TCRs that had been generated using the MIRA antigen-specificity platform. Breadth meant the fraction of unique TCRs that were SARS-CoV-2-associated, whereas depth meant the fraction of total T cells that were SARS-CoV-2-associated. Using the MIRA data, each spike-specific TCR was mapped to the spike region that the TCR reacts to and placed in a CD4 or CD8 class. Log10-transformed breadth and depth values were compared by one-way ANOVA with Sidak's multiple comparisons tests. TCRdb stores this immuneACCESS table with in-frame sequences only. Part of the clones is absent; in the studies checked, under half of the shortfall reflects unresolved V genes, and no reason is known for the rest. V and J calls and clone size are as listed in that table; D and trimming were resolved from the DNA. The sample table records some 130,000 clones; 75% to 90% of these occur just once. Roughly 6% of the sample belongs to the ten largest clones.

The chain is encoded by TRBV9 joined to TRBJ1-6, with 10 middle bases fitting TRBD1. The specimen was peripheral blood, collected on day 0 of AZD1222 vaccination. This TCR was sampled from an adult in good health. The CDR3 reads CASSVRTGGDSPLHF. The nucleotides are TGTGCCAGCAGCGTGAGGACAGGGGGGGATTCACCCCTCCACTTT. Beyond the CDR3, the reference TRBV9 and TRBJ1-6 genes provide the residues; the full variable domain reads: DSGVTQTPKHLITATGQRVTLRCSPRSGDLSVYWYQQSLDQGLQFLIQYYNGEERAKGNILERFSAQQFPDLHSELNLSSLELGDSALYFCASSVRTGGDSPLHFGNGTRLTVT.